Each of the 9 T cell receptor beta chains below was sequenced from the same sample in a study of shared clonotypes between healthy human individuals. Here immunoSEQ multiplex PCR was the method, and the copy in TCRdb shows in-frame clones only, minus some. In the table there are some 2.1 million clones, 90% to 95% of which are singletons. The sample taken for sequencing was naive CD4+ T cells sorted from blood. The subset was: CD45RA+ positively selected. These receptor sequences come from a man aged 18 to 29 in good health.

V gene TRBV11-2 combines with J gene TRBJ2-7; TRBD2 matches at 10 bases. V lost 4 bases and J lost 5; bases outside the gene matches: 2. CDR1 is SGHAT, CDR2 FQNNGV, per germline. The CDR3 spans 13 residues. CDR3 nucleotide sequence: TGTGCCAGCAGCTGGACTAGCGGTAACGAGCAGTACTTC. Residues: CASSWTSGNEQYF. Looking up the rest from reference TRBV11-2 and TRBJ2-7 gives the full variable domain: EAGVAQSPRYKIIEKRQSVAFWCNPISGHATLYWYQQILGQGPKLLIQFQNNGVVDDSQLPKDRFSAERLKGVDSTLKIQPAKLEDSAVYLCASSWTSGNEQYFGPGTRLTVT.

The chain joins TRBV30 to TRBJ2-7, with 8 bases that match TRBD2. Germline CDR1 and CDR2: GTSNPN and SVGIG (reference sequence). This CDR3 has 14 amino acids. The V gene end was trimmed by 3 bases and the J gene end by 5 bases; junction bases not matched to a gene: 9. The CDR3 loop is CAWRAGVTVDEQYF. The CDR3 DNA reads TGTGCCTGGAGAGCGGGAGTAACGGTAGACGAGCAGTACTTC.

The gene calls are TRBV27 and TRBJ1-6; 10 bases align to TRBD1. The CDR3 loop spans 19 amino acids. CDR1 and CDR2 (germline): MNHEY, SMNVEV (reference sequence). The V and J ends lost 5 bases and 2 bases, in that order; junction bases with no gene match: 12. The CDR3 loop is CASSISTTGGIAYNSPLHF. The CDR3 DNA reads as TGTGCCAGCAGTATAAGCACGACAGGGGGCATCGCCTATAATTCACCCCTCCACTTT.

On this clone itself: Other DNA sequences of this sample code for an identical CDR3. The chain combines TRBV2 with TRBJ1-4; D unclear. The CDR3 is 14 residues long. The V end was cut by 0 bases, the J end by 8 bases, with 10 bases between. Germline assignment: CDR1 SNHLY and CDR2 FYNNEI. The CDR3 sequence: CASSEALPGEKLFF. The CDR3 DNA reads as TGTGCCAGCAGTGAAGCGCTTCCGGGCGAAAAACTGTTTTTT.

This clone was counted a single time. V gene TRBV6-5 combines with J gene TRBJ2-3, with D perhaps matching TRBD2 (5 bases). This CDR3 is built from 13 residues. V lost 6 bases to trimming and J lost 4 bases, with 11 bases between them. Germline V gene data show CDR1 as MNHEY and CDR2 as SVGAGI. DNA for the CDR3: TGTGCCAGCAGCCGAGGGAGCCCAGATACGCAGTATTTT. Protein sequence: CASSRGSPDTQYF.

J is TRBJ1-5 and V is TRBV19; 8 nucleotides align to TRBD1. Germline V lookup: CDR1 LNHDA, CDR2 SQIVND (reference sequence). CDR3 length equals 14 residues. With V trimmed by 6 bases and J by 7 bases, 8 bases remained unmatched. The CDR3 sequence: CASRRTGRNQPQHF. The CDR3, as DNA: TGTGCCAGTAGGAGGACAGGGCGGAACCAGCCCCAGCATTTT.

Concerning this clone itself: Sequence at one end of the junction differs from germline and may be a read error. J is TRBJ2-5 and V is TRBV7-7, with D unresolved. This CDR3 has 13 amino acids. Germline V gene sequence: CDR1 SSHAT, CDR2 FNYEAQ (reference sequence). The CDR3 nucleotides are TGTGCTAGCAGCTTTTCCCAGCAAGAGACCCAGTACTTC. It codes for CASSFSQQETQYF.

The sample holds one count of this clone. V gene TRBV7-9 combines with J gene TRBJ1-1, with D perhaps matching TRBD1 (6 bases). Deletions cut 3 bases from V and 8 bases from J, with 10 bases between. This CDR3 is built from 12 residues. Looked up from germline, CDR1 is SEHNR and CDR2 is FQNEAQ (reference sequence). CDR3 amino acids: CASSFSGVEAFF. The CDR3 coding sequence is TGTGCCAGCAGCTTCTCAGGGGTCGAAGCTTTCTTT.

The chain joins TRBV18 to TRBJ2-1; D is possibly TRBD2 (6 bases). The CDR3 length is 15 residues. V was clipped by 4 bases and J by 0 bases, with 10 bases between them. The germline gives CDR1 KGHSH, CDR2 LQKENI. The CDR3, as DNA: TGTGCCAGCTCACAATCGACTAGCTCCTACAATGAGCAGTTCTTC. Translation: CASSQSTSSYNEQFF. Supplemented by reference TRBV18 and TRBJ2-1, the full variable domain reads NAGVMQNPRHLVRRRGQEARLRCSPMKGHSHVYWYRQLPEEGLKFMVYLQKENIIDESGMPKERFSAEFPKEGPSILRIQQVVRGDSAAYFCASSQSTSSYNEQFFGPGTRLTVL.